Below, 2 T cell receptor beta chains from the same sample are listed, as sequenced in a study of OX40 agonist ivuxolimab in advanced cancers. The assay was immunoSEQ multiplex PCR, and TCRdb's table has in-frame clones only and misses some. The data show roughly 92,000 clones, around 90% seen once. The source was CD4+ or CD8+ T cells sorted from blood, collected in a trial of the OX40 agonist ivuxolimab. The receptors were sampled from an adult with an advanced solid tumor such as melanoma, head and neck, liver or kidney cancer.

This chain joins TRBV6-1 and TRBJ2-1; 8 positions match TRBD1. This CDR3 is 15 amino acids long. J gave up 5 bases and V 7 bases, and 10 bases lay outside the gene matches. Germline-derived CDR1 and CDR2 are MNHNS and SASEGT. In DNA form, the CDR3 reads TGTGCCAGCACCAAAAGGTTGGGACAGGACAATGAGCAGTTCTTC. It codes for CASTKRLGQDNEQFF.

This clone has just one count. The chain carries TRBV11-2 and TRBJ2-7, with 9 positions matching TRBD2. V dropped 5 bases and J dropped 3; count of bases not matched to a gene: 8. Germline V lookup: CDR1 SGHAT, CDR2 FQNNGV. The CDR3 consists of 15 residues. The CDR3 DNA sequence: TGTGCCAGCAGCCAGTTAGCGGGAGAGGTCTACGAGCAGTACTTC. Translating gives CASSQLAGEVYEQYF.